What follows are 10 T cell receptor beta chains derived from one specimen sequenced in a study of shared clonotypes between healthy human individuals. Libraries were prepared by immunoSEQ multiplex PCR; TCRdb keeps only in-frame clonotypes and omits some of them. The sample holds some 1,400,000 clones; around 97% are singletons and the top ten take roughly 1.2%. Material: naive CD4+ T cells sorted from blood. Described subset: CD45RA+ positively selected. These receptors originate from a man aged 25-40 years in good health.

CDR3 in amino acids: CAISGPSSEDSYEQYF. The CDR3 bases are TGTGCCATCAGTGGACCGTCTAGCGAGGACTCCTACGAGCAGTACTTC. The chain employs TRBV10-3 and TRBJ2-7; D is possibly TRBD2 (6 bases). The V gene lost 4 bases and the J gene lost 0 bases, with 16 bases spanning the gap. The CDR3 length is 16 residues. Germline V gene sequence: CDR1 ENHRY, CDR2 SYGVKD.

In DNA form, the CDR3 reads TGCGCCAGCCGCCGGGACAATAACTATGGCTACACCTTC. This codes for CASRRDNNYGYTF. The chain is built from TRBV5-1 and TRBJ1-2, with a weak D call TRBD1 (6 bases). CDR1 and CDR2 (germline): SGHRS, YFSETQ. V dropped 7 bases and J dropped 1 base, with 11 bases sitting between them. This CDR3 region has 13 residues. The variable domain in full, with the rest retrieved from reference TRBV5-1 and TRBJ1-2, is KAGVTQTPRYLIKTRGQQVTLSCSPISGHRSVSWYQQTPGQGLQFLFEYFSETQRNKGNFPGRFSGRQFSNSRSEMNVSTLELGDSALYLCASRRDNNYGYTFGSGTRLTVV.

The chain is built from TRBV4-1 and TRBJ2-6; TRBD1 matches at 8 bases. Germline CDR1 and CDR2: MGHRA and YSYEKL. This CDR3 spans 18 amino acids. V dropped 4 bases and J dropped 0; count of bases not matched to a gene: 8. CDR3: CASSPWTGKSSGANVLTF. CDR3 DNA: TGCGCCAGCAGCCCTTGGACAGGGAAGAGCTCTGGGGCCAACGTCCTGACTTTC.

The V and J genes are TRBV27 and TRBJ2-5; D is possibly TRBD2 (5 bases). Trimming shortened V by 5 bases and J by 4 bases, and 14 bases separated the two germline ends. Germline loops: CDR1 MNHEY, CDR2 SMNVEV (reference sequence). This CDR3 is 14 amino acids long. The CDR3 here is CASSTRSLRETQYF. CDR3 bases: TGTGCCAGCAGTACTAGATCTCTCAGAGAGACCCAGTACTTC.

This chain uses TRBV20-1 with TRBJ2-3, with TRBD1 as a possible D gene (6 bases). Germline CDR1 reads DFQATT; CDR2 reads SNEGSKA (reference sequence). The CDR3 runs to 11 residues. Trimming took off 5 bases at V and 11 bases at J, with 14 bases between the two ends. The CDR3, as DNA: TGCAGTGCTGGACACCAGGGGAAGCAGTATTTT. It specifies CSAGHQGKQYF.

This chain joins TRBV4-2 and TRBJ2-7; TRBD1 agrees at 9 bases. The CDR3 consists of 15 residues. Germline CDR1 reads LGHNA; CDR2 reads YNFKEQ. J gave up 2 bases and V 0 bases, and 2 bases lay outside the gene matches. The CDR3 sequence: CASSQDGQGPYEQYF. The DNA for the CDR3 is TGTGCCAGCAGCCAAGATGGACAGGGGCCCTACGAGCAGTACTTC.

The rearrangement links TRBV18 to TRBJ2-3; D is unresolved. The CDR3 runs 15 residues. Trimming removed 8 bases from V and 0 bases from J, with 15 bases in between. Germline V CDR1 and CDR2: KGHSH, LQKENI. This CDR3 is CASRSRQESTDTQYF. Here the CDR3 DNA reads TGTGCCAGCCGCTCAAGGCAGGAGAGCACAGATACGCAGTATTTT.

This rearrangement joins TRBV4-2 to TRBJ2-2; TRBD2 is a possible D gene (5 bases). The CDR3 loop spans 16 amino acids. The V end was cut by 0 bases, the J end by 3 bases, with 11 bases between. Germline values: CDR1 LGHNA, CDR2 YNFKEQ. CDR3 in DNA: TGTGCCAGCAGCCAAGATCGCCTGAGGGACACCGGGGAGCTGTTTTTT. It translates to CASSQDRLRDTGELFF.

The chain is built from TRBV2 and TRBJ2-5; 9 bases match TRBD1. V shed 7 bases, J shed 5 bases, and the junction held 8 bases outside the gene matches. Germline V gene data show CDR1 as SNHLY and CDR2 as FYNNEI. CDR3 length: 14 residues. DNA for the CDR3: TGTGCCAGCATTGCGGACAGGGGCGCTGAGACCCAGTACTTC. The encoded protein is CASIADRGAETQYF.

The gene calls are TRBV21-1 and TRBJ2-4; TRBD1 reflects the table's D call only, with no check against the DNA. TRBV21-1 is flagged as a pseudogene. The CDR3 loop spans 16 amino acids. The CDR3 reads CASSKGTGKAKNIQYF. In DNA, the CDR3 is TGTGCCAGCAGCAAGGGGACAGGGAAAGCCAAAAACATTCAGTACTTC.